This TCR beta chain is drawn from a study of T cell repertoires in cytomegalovirus infection. Study overall: Use of recently identified HLA-C-restricted and well-studied HLA-B-restricted CMV epitopes was part of the study. Indications of both CMV infection and matching HLA type were provided by public TCR beta signatures.

The CDR3 runs 15 residues. Deletions cut 0 bases from V and 6 bases from J, with 15 bases between. Per germline, CDR1 LNHNV and CDR2 YYDKDF (reference sequence). Remarks on this clonotype: The antigen remains undetermined.

Study observations and caveats: The ex vivo response showed dominance by HLA-C-restricted CMV-specific TCR beta clonotypes. The cumulative frequency of public TCR beta families distinguished individuals who carried CMV together with the relevant HLA.

TCRdb re-called the reads with MiXCR, one entry per CDR3 protein. The sample has about 830,000 distinct CDR3 sequences, approximately 29% seen once. The V gene is TRBV15, the J gene TRBJ2-7; maybe TRBD2 (5 bases). This sequence originates from a human donor in good health (CMV status not recorded). Some clones in this sample may be carry-over from other donors' samples. This specimen consisted of cultured CD8+ T cells from PBMCs, obtained from culture after CMV antigen stimulation. This CDR3 reads CATSREAPRRAEQYF. The CDR3, as DNA: TGTGCCACCAGCAGAGAGGCTCCTAGGCGGGCCGAGCAGTACTTC.